One sample yielded the 3 T cell receptor beta chains listed below, sequenced in a study of blood T cell repertoires in COVID-19. Generated by immunoSEQ multiplex PCR, the TCRdb table keeps only in-frame clones and is missing some. The sample has approximately 200,000 clones, around 87% seen once; the top ten hold 2.5% to 3.5%. The specimen sequenced was peripheral blood. These receptors originate from a woman younger than 45 with active or convalescent COVID-19.

The chain recombines TRBV11-3 with TRBJ1-1, with 8 bases fitting TRBD1. Germline V gene sequence: CDR1 SGHNT, CDR2 YENEEA. The trim removed 4 bases at V and 1 base at J, leaving 5 bases unmatched. The CDR3 is 15 amino acids. CDR3 nucleotide sequence: TGTGCCAGCAGCTCAGACAGGGGAAAGAACACTGAAGCTTTCTTT. This sequence encodes CASSSDRGKNTEAFF.

To note about this clone: A read error may produce the germline difference seen at one junction end. J is TRBJ2-3 and V is TRBV7-7; a weak D match, TRBD1 (6 bases). This CDR3 is built from 16 residues. Germline CDR1 SSHAT, CDR2 FNYEAQ (reference sequence). The CDR3 is CASSATPGHSTDTQYF. For the CDR3, the DNA is TGTGCTAGCAGCGCAACCCCGGGACACAGCACAGATACGCAGTATTTT.

This rearrangement joins TRBV9 to TRBJ1-1; 7 bases align to TRBD1. The CDR3 is made up of 14 amino acids. J was trimmed by 1 base and V by 4 bases; bases with no gene match: 4. The germline CDR1 and CDR2 sequences are SGDLS and YYNGEE. The CDR3 is CASSKGQRNTEAFF. For the CDR3, the DNA is TGTGCCAGCAGCAAGGGACAGAGGAACACTGAAGCTTTCTTT.